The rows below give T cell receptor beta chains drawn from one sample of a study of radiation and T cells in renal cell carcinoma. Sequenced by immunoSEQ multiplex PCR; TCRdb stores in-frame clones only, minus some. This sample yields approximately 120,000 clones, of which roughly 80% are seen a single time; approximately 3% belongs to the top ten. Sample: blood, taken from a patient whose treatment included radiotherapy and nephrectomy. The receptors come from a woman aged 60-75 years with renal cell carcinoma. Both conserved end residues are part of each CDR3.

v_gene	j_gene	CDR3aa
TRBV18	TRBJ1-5	CASSSARGRVNQPQHF
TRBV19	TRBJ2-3	CASSISASGTDTQYF
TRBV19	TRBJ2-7	CASSIMGGPYEQYF
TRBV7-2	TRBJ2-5	CASSLHGRETQYF
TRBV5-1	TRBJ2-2	CASRRAGGNTGELFF
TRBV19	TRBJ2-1	CASSILYRGNEQFF
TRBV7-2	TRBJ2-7	CASSLGNSYEQYF
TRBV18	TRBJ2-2	CASSRDRGGTGELFF
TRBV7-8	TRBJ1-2	CASSLGSGVGTF
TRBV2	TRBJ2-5	CASSSTGTSGRSGETQYF
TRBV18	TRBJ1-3	CASSGNRVSGNTIYF
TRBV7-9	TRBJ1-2	CASSEERQGASNYGYTF
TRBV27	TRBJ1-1	CASSSYRGRDTEAFF
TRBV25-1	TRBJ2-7	CASRSDRGLDEQYF
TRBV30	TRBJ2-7	CAWSPPTLSYEQYF
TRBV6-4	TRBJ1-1	CASRETGGGTEAFF
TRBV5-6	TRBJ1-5	CASSVARGLGPQHF
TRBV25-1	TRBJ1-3	CASSDGVLSGNTIYF
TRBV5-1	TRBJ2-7	CASSLVGPTYEQYF
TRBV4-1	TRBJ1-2	CASSQDKGVAYGYTF
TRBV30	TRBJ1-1	CAWSYRGWDTEAFF
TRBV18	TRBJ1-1	CASSLRDSGTTEAFF
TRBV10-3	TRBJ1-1	CAITRTGGETEAFF
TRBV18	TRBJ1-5	CASSLQGNQPQHF
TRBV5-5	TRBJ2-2	CASSLYGGTGELFF
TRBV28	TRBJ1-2	CASSLFNYGYTF
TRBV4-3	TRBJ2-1	CASSQGGTWDEQFF
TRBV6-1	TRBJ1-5	CASSGGQSNQPQHF
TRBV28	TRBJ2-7	CASSFWGQLEQYF
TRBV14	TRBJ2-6	CASSPLGISGANVLTF
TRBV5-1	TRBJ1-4	CASSSAHGEKLFF
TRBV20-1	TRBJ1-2	CSAAKVYGYTF
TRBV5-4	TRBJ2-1	CASSLSSAPGREQFF
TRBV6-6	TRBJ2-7	CASSPDRDSYEQYF
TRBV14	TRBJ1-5	CASSRSGVQPQHF
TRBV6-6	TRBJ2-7	CASRASSYEQYF
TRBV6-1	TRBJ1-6	CASSGQDRGDSPLHF
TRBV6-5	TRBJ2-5	CASSYRGETQYF
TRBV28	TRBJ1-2	CASSFIDGAYGYTF
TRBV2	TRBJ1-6	CASRLTGQSSPLHF
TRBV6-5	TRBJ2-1	CASRPTGYNEQFF
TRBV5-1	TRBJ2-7	CASSSWTGSGEQYF
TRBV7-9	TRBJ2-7	CASSPAGQGAREQYF
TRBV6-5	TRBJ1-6	CASSYYGQGNNSPLHF
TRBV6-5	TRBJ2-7	CALPRQSYEQYF
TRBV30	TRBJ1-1	CAWSPPGANTEAFF
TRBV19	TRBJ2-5	CASRQQGQETQYF
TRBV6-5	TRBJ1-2	CASSPRGQLYGYTF
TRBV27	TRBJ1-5	CASSFNRDRGQHF